This T cell receptor (beta chain) comes out of a study of early stage breast cancer tumors. Findings and limits, study-wide: Tumor and normal breast were distinguished via blood comparison in about 90% of the 16 patients. Bulk DNA sequencing of unsorted cells missed chain pairing and markers.

Sequenced by immunoSEQ multiplex PCR; TCRdb stores in-frame clones only, minus some. Among 11,000 to 15,000 clones listed, roughly three quarters were seen once. Remarks on this clone: As yet, its antigen is unknown.

Trimming removed 4 bases from V and 5 bases from J, with 15 bases in between. In germline, CDR1 is SGHTA, CDR2 FQGNSA. This CDR3 is 15 amino acids long. This clonotype was obtained from a person between 50 and 60 years old with breast cancer. The sample consisted of normal breast tissue next to the tumor. The chain joins TRBV7-2 to TRBJ2-1; D unresolved. CDR3 coding DNA: TGTGCCAGCAGCTCATGGATACGAGAGAACAATGAGCAGTTCTTC. Its protein is CASSSWIRENNEQFF.